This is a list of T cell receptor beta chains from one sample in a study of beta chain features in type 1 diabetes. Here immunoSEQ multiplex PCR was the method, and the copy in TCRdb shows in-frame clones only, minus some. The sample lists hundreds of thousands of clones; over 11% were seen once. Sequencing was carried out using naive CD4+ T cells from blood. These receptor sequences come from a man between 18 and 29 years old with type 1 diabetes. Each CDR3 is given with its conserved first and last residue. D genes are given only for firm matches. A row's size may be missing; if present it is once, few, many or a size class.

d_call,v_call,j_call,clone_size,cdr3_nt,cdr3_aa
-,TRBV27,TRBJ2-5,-,TGTGCCAGCTGCCAGGGCCGGCTAGGCGGGACCCAGTACTTC,CASCQGRLGGTQYF
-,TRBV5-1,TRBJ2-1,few,TGCGCCAGCAGCTTGGCAATTGAAGGTGAGCAGTTCTTC,CASSLAIEGEQFF
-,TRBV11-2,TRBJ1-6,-,TGTGCCAGCAGCCCTGCGGGGGCCGGCTCACCCCTCCACTTT,CASSPAGAGSPLHF
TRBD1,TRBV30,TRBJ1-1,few,TGTGCCCGGGACAGGGCGAACACTGAAGCTTTCTTT,CARDRANTEAFF
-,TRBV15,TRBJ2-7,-,TGTGCCACCAGCAGAGCAGGGGTTTACTCCTACGAGCAGTACTTC,CATSRAGVYSYEQYF
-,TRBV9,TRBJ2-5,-,TGTGCCAGCAGCGTAGGGGGAAGCCAAGAGACCCAGTACTTC,CASSVGGSQETQYF
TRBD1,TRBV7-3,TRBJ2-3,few,TGTGCCAGCAGCTTAGGACAGGCTCGAGATACGCAGTATTTT,CASSLGQARDTQYF
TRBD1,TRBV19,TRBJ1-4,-,TGTGCCAGCCAAAGACAGGGAAGTGAAAAACTGTTTTTT,CASQRQGSEKLFF
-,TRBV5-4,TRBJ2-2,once,TGTGCCAGCAGCTACAAAAGGGCCGTCGGCACCGGGGAGCTGTTTTTT,CASSYKRAVGTGELFF
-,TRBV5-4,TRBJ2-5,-,TGTGCCAGCAAGTCAGCCGGGACTCCCGGGACCCAGTACTTC,CASKSAGTPGTQYF
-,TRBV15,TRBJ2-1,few,TGTGCCACCAGCGGCCCCGGATCGGTGGTTAATGAGCAGTTCTTC,CATSGPGSVVNEQFF
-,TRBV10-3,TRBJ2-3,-,TGTGCCATCAGTGATCATAACAGGGATGCAGATACGCAGTATTTT,CAISDHNRDADTQYF
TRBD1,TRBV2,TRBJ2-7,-,TGTGCCAGCAGTGAAGGGCTCGTACAGGGGGGTTACGAGCAGTACTTC,CASSEGLVQGGYEQYF
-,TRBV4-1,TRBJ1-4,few,TGCGCCAGCAGCCAAGTAGCAGGGGATAATGAAAAACTGTTTTTT,CASSQVAGDNEKLFF
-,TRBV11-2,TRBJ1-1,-,TGTGCCAGCAGCTTGTTACAGGGTGGCACTGAAGCTTTCTTT,CASSLLQGGTEAFF
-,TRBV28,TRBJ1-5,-,TGTGCCAGCAGTACCAATACCCGCAGCCAGCCCCAGCATTTT,CASSTNTRSQPQHF
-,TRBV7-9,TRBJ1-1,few,TGTGCCAGCAGCCCCGGACCCATTCGAACTGAAGCTTTCTTT,CASSPGPIRTEAFF
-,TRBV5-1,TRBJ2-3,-,TGCGCCAGCAGCATCGGACAGCTCCCAGATACGCAGTATTTT,CASSIGQLPDTQYF
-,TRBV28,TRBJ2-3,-,TGTGCCAGCAGTCCCCGGTCTCTGAGGTCTAGCACAGATACGCAGTATTTT,CASSPRSLRSSTDTQYF
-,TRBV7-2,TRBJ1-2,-,TGTGCCAGCAGCTTAGAGGACAGAGGCAGAGCTAACTATGGCTACACCTTC,CASSLEDRGRANYGYTF
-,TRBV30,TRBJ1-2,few,TGTGCCTGGGCCGTTCCGGGACCCATCTATGGCTACACCTTC,CAWAVPGPIYGYTF
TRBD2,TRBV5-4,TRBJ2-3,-,TGTGCCAGCGACGGACCACGGGGGGCAGATACGCAGTATTTT,CASDGPRGADTQYF
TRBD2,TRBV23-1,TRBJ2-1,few,TGCGCCAGCAGTCAATCGCCTAGCGGGGGGAAGAACTACAATGAGCAGTTCTTC,CASSQSPSGGKNYNEQFF
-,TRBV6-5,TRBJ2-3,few,TGTGCCAGCAGTTACTCTCCTGTAACTAGCACAGATACGCAGTATTTT,CASSYSPVTSTDTQYF
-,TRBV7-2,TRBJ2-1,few,TGTGCCAGCAGCTTGACTGGATACAATGAGCAGTTCTTC,CASSLTGYNEQFF
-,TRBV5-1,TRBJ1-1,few,TGCGCCAGCAGCCTCCCAATAGGTACCACTGAAGCTTTCTTT,CASSLPIGTTEAFF
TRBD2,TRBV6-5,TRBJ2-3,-,TGTGCCAGCAGTTACGTTAGCGGGTGGGAAGATACGCAGTATTTT,CASSYVSGWEDTQYF
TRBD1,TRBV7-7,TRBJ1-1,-,TGTGCTAGCAGCCAGGGACAGGGGGCGAGAGCTTTCTTT,CASSQGQGARAFF
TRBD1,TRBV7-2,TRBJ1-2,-,TGTGCCAGCAGCTCCCGGACAGGGGAAAAGGATGGCTACACCTTC,CASSSRTGEKDGYTF
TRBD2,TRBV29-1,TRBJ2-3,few,TGCAGCGTTAGGCTGACTAGCGGGAGCACAGATACGCAGTATTTT,CSVRLTSGSTDTQYF
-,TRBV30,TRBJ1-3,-,TGTGCCTGGAGACGGGAGTATCCTGGAAACACCATATATTTT,CAWRREYPGNTIYF
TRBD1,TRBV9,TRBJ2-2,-,TGTGCCAGCAGCGTAGACAGGGGGCTTACCGGGGAGCTGTTTTTT,CASSVDRGLTGELFF
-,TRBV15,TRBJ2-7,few,TGTGCCACCAGCAGAGATCGGGTTTGGGGCTACGAGCAGTACTTC,CATSRDRVWGYEQYF
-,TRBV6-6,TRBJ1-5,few,TGTGCCAGCAGTCCGGGGGGCAATAGCAATCAGCCCCAGCATTTT,CASSPGGNSNQPQHF
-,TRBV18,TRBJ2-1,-,TGTGCCAGCTCCCCACGACAGGACCCAACCAATGAGCAGTTCTTC,CASSPRQDPTNEQFF
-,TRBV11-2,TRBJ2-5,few,TGTGCCAGCAGCGCGACGCCCCAAGAGACCCAGTACTTC,CASSATPQETQYF
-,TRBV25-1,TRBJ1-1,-,TGTGCCAGCAGCTGGGGTTCATTATCCATTAGCACTGAAGCTTTCTTT,CASSWGSLSISTEAFF